A selection of T cell receptor beta chains follows, all from one sample in a study of cytomegalovirus exposure and HLA in healthy donors. Method: immunoSEQ multiplex PCR; TCRdb's copy keeps in-frame clones and lacks some. The sample contains about 260,000 clones, about 90% of which appear only once. The sequencing sample was made of PBMCs. The receptors come from a woman younger than 45 in good health and CMV-seronegative. Both conserved end residues are part of each CDR3.

>TRBJ2-2|TRBV7-9
CASSSLGYTGELFF
>TRBJ2-1|TRBV29-1
CSVVGLADGEQFF
>TRBJ1-1|TRBV30
CAWSTGPEAFF
>TRBJ2-7|TRBV5-6
CASSGYRAFYEQYF
>TRBJ2-5|TRBV30
CAWSGGLAGLETQYF
>TRBJ1-2|TRBV27
CASSLRQEAYTNYGYTF
>TRBJ2-2|TRBV7-7
CASSSSNTGELFF
>TRBJ2-7|TRBV5-1
CASSLGQQGEQYF
>TRBJ2-1|TRBV19
CASSIKDYNEQFF
>TRBJ2-7|TRBV28
CASSGTGLRFYEQYF
>TRBJ1-1|TRBV6-5
CASSSPVTLEAFF
>TRBJ2-1|TRBV7-3
CASSLMRYNEQFF
>TRBJ2-5|TRBV28
CASGEGEAGVWETQYF
>TRBJ2-1|TRBV11-2
CASSFGLAGVNEQFF
>TRBJ1-2|TRBV27
CASKENRAADFYGYTF
>TRBJ2-2|TRBV11-3
CASSLSGSIYTGELFF
>TRBJ1-2|TRBV4-1
CASSPSGQGASYGYTF
>TRBJ2-4|TRBV5-5
CASSLAEQLNIQYF
>TRBJ2-1|TRBV5-1
CASSRGSTYNEQFF
>TRBJ2-7|TRBV7-6
CASRPGQSYEQYF
>TRBJ2-4|TRBV9
CASSGQGRKNIQYF
>TRBJ2-7|TRBV27
CASSPSSYEQYF
>TRBJ1-3|TRBV18
CASALGGSIVGNTIYF
>TRBJ2-3|TRBV7-9
CASSHPFATSTDTQYF
>TRBJ2-2|TRBV9
CASSVGLAGAGTGELFF
>TRBJ2-7|TRBV11-2
CASSSGPYYEQYF
>TRBJ2-3|TRBV7-2
CATQTGISTDTQYF
>TRBJ2-6|TRBV5-1
CASSLTTGTGANVLTF